Listed here are 27 T cell receptor beta chains from one sample, sequenced in a study of blood T cell repertoires in COVID-19. Profiled with immunoSEQ multiplex PCR; TCRdb holds only in-frame clones, not every one. The table shows roughly 160,000 clones, with approximately 83% occurring only once. The sequenced sample was peripheral blood. These receptors were obtained from a woman aged 80 or over with acute or convalescent COVID-19.

This clone was counted a single time. The chain carries TRBV30 and TRBJ2-7; a possible D gene is TRBD2 (6 bases). CDR3 length: 15 amino acids. Per germline, CDR1 GTSNPN and CDR2 SVGIG (reference sequence). The germline V and J ends were trimmed by 0 bases and 0 bases, with 12 bases remaining between them. This CDR3 reads CAWSVRGVGSYEQYF. The CDR3 region has the DNA TGTGCCTGGAGTGTACGCGGGGTAGGCTCCTACGAGCAGTACTTC.

The chain uses TRBV7-2 and TRBJ2-3; the match to TRBD2 covers 9 bases. Germline CDR1 and CDR2: SGHTA and FQGNSA. The CDR3 loop spans 16 amino acids. Trimming at V came to 3 bases and at J to 0 bases, leaving 4 bases not matched to a gene. The CDR3 spells CASSFSSGESTDTQYF. The CDR3 DNA reads as TGTGCCAGCAGCTTTTCTAGCGGGGAAAGCACAGATACGCAGTATTTT.

The CDR3 sequence is CASSPWTGEATEAFF. Written as DNA, the CDR3 is TGCGCCAGCAGCCCTTGGACAGGGGAGGCCACTGAAGCTTTCTTT. The V call is TRBV5-1, the J call TRBJ1-1; 9 bases agree with TRBD1. Germline CDR1 reads SGHRS; CDR2 reads YFSETQ. After removal of 4 bases from V and 4 bases from J, the junction contained 8 bases not matched to a gene. The CDR3 length is 15 residues.

This chain links TRBV7-2 with TRBJ2-7, with 9 positions matching TRBD2. This CDR3 region has 15 residues. Trimming at V came to 1 base and at J to 2 bases, leaving 3 bases not matched to a gene. Looked up from germline, CDR1 is SGHTA and CDR2 is FQGNSA. CDR3 sequence (DNA): TGTGCCAGCAGCTTAGTAGGCGGGGGGGCCTACGAGCAGTACTTC. It yields the protein CASSLVGGGAYEQYF.

This clone was seen once. The rearrangement links TRBV15 to TRBJ2-3; D perhaps matches TRBD2 (6 bases). The CDR3 covers 14 residues. Deletions cut 2 bases from V and 1 base from J, with 7 bases between. Germline CDR1 LNHNV, CDR2 YYDKDF (reference sequence). CDR3 nucleotides: TGTGCCACCAGCAGACCGGGGGGCACAGATACGCAGTATTTT. Protein sequence: CATSRPGGTDTQYF.

This rearrangement joins TRBV27 to TRBJ1-1; D may be TRBD1 (6 bases). V was clipped by 2 bases and J by 7 bases, with 23 bases between them. Germline values: CDR1 MNHEY, CDR2 SMNVEV (reference sequence). The CDR3 runs to 17 residues. In DNA form, the CDR3 reads TGTGCCAGCAGTTTACTCCCCACAGGGATGAGCGGGAATGAAGCTTTCTTT. It specifies CASSLLPTGMSGNEAFF.

The rearrangement joins TRBV19 to TRBJ1-2; D remains ambiguous. This CDR3 comprises 12 residues. Looked up from germline, CDR1 is LNHDA and CDR2 is SQIVND (reference sequence). Between the trimmed V and J ends, which lost 4 bases and 4 bases, there was a span of 7 bases. In DNA form, the CDR3 reads TGTGCCAGTAGTACCAGGATCTATGGCTACACCTTC. This codes for CASSTRIYGYTF.

The chain employs TRBV3-1 (or the pseudogene TRBV3-2) and TRBJ2-3; no clear D. V dropped 1 base and J dropped 0 bases, with 5 bases sitting between them. The CDR3 covers 14 residues. Germline lookup yields CDR1 LGHDT and CDR2 YNNKEL (reference sequence). Here the CDR3 DNA reads TGTGCCAGCAGCCAAGGGGCAAGCACAGATACGCAGTATTTT. Its protein is CASSQGASTDTQYF.

The genes are TRBV5-1 and TRBJ1-2; tentatively, D is TRBD1 (6 bases). V was pared by 7 bases and J by 4 bases, with 17 bases between. Germline V gene data show CDR1 as SGHRS and CDR2 as YFSETQ. The CDR3 totals 14 residues. CDR3 region: CASAYRADGYGYTF. CDR3 coding DNA: TGCGCCAGCGCCTACAGGGCGGATGGCTATGGCTACACCTTC.

This sequence joins TRBV7-9 and TRBJ1-4; D is ambiguous. V lost 5 bases, J lost 7 bases, and 17 bases lay in between. Germline CDR1 is SEHNR and CDR2 is FQNEAQ (reference sequence). The CDR3 covers 15 residues. CDR3 in amino acids: CASSRRAGGGEKLFF. Here the CDR3 DNA reads TGTGCCAGCAGCCGGAGGGCAGGCGGTGGTGAAAAACTGTTTTTT.

This clone was counted between two and nine times. The CDR3 DNA reads as TGTGCCAGCAGCCCACGGGGGGAGGGGGAGCAGTTCTTC. It is translated as CASSPRGEGEQFF. This chain uses TRBV11-3 with TRBJ2-1; TRBD2 matches 7 bases. CDR3 length: 13 residues. V dropped 5 bases and J dropped 10; count of bases not matched to a gene: 8. Germline-derived CDR1 and CDR2 are SGHNT and YENEEA.

The chain recombines TRBV30 with TRBJ2-7; D might be TRBD1 (5 bases). Per germline, CDR1 GTSNPN and CDR2 SVGIG (reference sequence). Trimming removed 3 bases at V and 2 bases at J, with 14 bases between. The CDR3 length is 14 residues. The CDR3 coding sequence is TGTGCCTGGAGGGGGAAGGGGATGGCCTACGAGCAGTACTTC. Protein: CAWRGKGMAYEQYF.

This clone occurred once. The chain couples TRBV18 to TRBJ2-1; 10 positions match TRBD1. Germline CDR1 reads KGHSH; CDR2 reads LQKENI. This CDR3 comprises 18 residues. V dropped 3 bases and J dropped 6; count of bases not matched to a gene: 14. The CDR3 spells CASSPRDIGTGASNEQFF. In DNA form, the CDR3 reads TGTGCCAGCTCACCCCGCGATATCGGGACAGGGGCATCCAATGAGCAGTTCTTC.

This clone was counted once. This chain joins TRBV12-3 or TRBV12-4 and TRBJ1-5, with 11 positions matching TRBD1. CDR3 length equals 13 residues. J gave up 7 bases and V 5 bases, and 1 base lay outside the gene matches. The CDR3 loop reads CASSGTGGQPQHF. CDR3 DNA sequence: TGTGCCAGCAGTGGGACAGGGGGACAGCCCCAGCATTTT.

A remark on this clone: Other DNA sequences in the same sample also yield this CDR3. This chain connects TRBV7-2 to TRBJ2-2, with unresolved D. This CDR3 has 13 amino acids. Trimming shortened V by 1 base and J by 8 bases, and 8 bases separated the two germline ends. The germline gives CDR1 SGHTA, CDR2 FQGNSA. Written as DNA, the CDR3 is TGTGCCAGCAGCTTAGAAAGCCCGGGGGAGCTGTTTTTT. It codes for CASSLESPGELFF.

The chain couples TRBV7-9 to TRBJ2-7; TRBD2 agrees at 11 bases. CDR1 and CDR2 from the germline V gene are SEHNR and FQNEAQ (reference sequence). The CDR3 runs to 14 residues. The V gene end was trimmed by 4 bases and the J gene end by 5 bases; junction bases not matched to a gene: 4. CDR3 bases: TGTGCCAGCAGCTGGCTAGCGGGAGGAAACGAGCAGTACTTC. Translated: CASSWLAGGNEQYF.

The CDR3 coding sequence is TGCGCCAGCAGCCCAAATACTCGTAGCTCCTACGAGCAGTACTTC. Amino acids: CASSPNTRSSYEQYF. The chain has TRBV4-1 and TRBJ2-7; D is uncertain. The V end lost 4 bases, the J end lost 0 bases, and 13 bases lay between the germline ends. CDR3 length: 15 residues. Germline V gene sequence: CDR1 MGHRA, CDR2 YSYEKL.

V usage is TRBV25-1 and J usage is TRBJ1-1, with D perhaps matching TRBD1 (5 bases). The CDR3 spans 12 residues. Between the trimmed V and J ends, which lost 6 bases and 6 bases, there was a span of 11 bases. CDR1 and CDR2 (germline): MGHDK, SYGVNS. This CDR3 reads CASRGGYAEAFF. CDR3 coding DNA: TGTGCCAGCAGGGGGGGGTACGCTGAAGCTTTCTTT.

J is TRBJ1-5 and V is TRBV28; no clear D. The V gene lost 6 bases and the J gene lost 2 bases, with 17 bases spanning the gap. The CDR3 spans 16 residues. The germline gives CDR1 MDHEN, CDR2 SYDVKM. The CDR3 region has the DNA TGTGCCAGCAGCCCAACCGTAGGGAGTGGCAATCAGCCCCAGCATTTT. Translating it yields CASSPTVGSGNQPQHF.

The chain joins TRBV7-2 to TRBJ2-7; 8 positions match TRBD2. Losses at the gene ends were 3 bases for V and 0 bases for J; bases not matched to a gene: 4. Germline V gene lookup returns CDR1 SGHTA and CDR2 FQGNSA. This CDR3 comprises 15 residues. CDR3 protein: CASSLERGYSYEQYF. The CDR3 DNA sequence: TGTGCCAGCAGCTTGGAGCGGGGGTACTCCTACGAGCAGTACTTC.

The chain combines TRBV11-3 with TRBJ2-3; 8 nucleotides agree with TRBD2. Germline values: CDR1 SGHNT, CDR2 YENEEA. CDR3 length equals 14 residues. V trimming: 5 bases; J trimming: 4 bases; junction bases outside the gene matches: 5. CDR3 region: CASSPGLVADTQYF. The CDR3 nucleotides read TGTGCCAGCAGCCCGGGACTAGTGGCAGATACGCAGTATTTT.

This chain connects TRBV5-1 to TRBJ2-2; D unclear. This CDR3 has 13 amino acids. V lost 7 bases, J lost 5 bases, and 12 bases lay in between. The germline V gene encodes CDR1 SGHRS and CDR2 YFSETQ. The CDR3: CASGPVQTGELFF. The CDR3 DNA sequence: TGCGCCAGCGGTCCAGTTCAGACCGGGGAGCTGTTTTTT. Full variable domain (outside the CDR3, taken from reference TRBV5-1 and TRBJ2-2): KAGVTQTPRYLIKTRGQQVTLSCSPISGHRSVSWYQQTPGQGLQFLFEYFSETQRNKGNFPGRFSGRQFSNSRSEMNVSTLELGDSALYLCASGPVQTGELFFGEGSRLTVL.

This clone came up once. The rearrangement uses TRBV5-1 and TRBJ2-5; 9 bases fit TRBD1. Losses at the gene ends were 4 bases for V and 5 bases for J; bases not matched to a gene: 9. Germline V gene sequence: CDR1 SGHRS, CDR2 YFSETQ. The CDR3 is made up of 15 amino acids. DNA for the CDR3: TGCGCCAGCAGCCCACAGGGGGCGCGTGGGGAGACCCAGTACTTC. Translation: CASSPQGARGETQYF.

This chain connects TRBV7-2 to TRBJ2-3; the D is unclear. Germline V gene lookup returns CDR1 SGHTA and CDR2 FQGNSA. The CDR3 is 16 residues long. With 1 base removed from V and 0 bases from J, the gap between germline ends came to 11 bases. CDR3 sequence: CASSLVFDTSTDTQYF. The CDR3 nucleotides read TGTGCCAGCAGCTTAGTTTTTGACACTAGCACAGATACGCAGTATTTT.

The chain has TRBV10-3 and TRBJ2-7; D is unresolved. Trimming left V 5 bases short and J 2 bases short, with 7 bases between. The CDR3 length is 12 residues. Germline assignment: CDR1 ENHRY and CDR2 SYGVKD. The CDR3 spells CAISTGAYEQYF. For the CDR3, the DNA is TGTGCCATCAGTACCGGAGCCTACGAGCAGTACTTC.

The V call is TRBV7-9, the J call TRBJ2-2, with TRBD1 matching 7 bases. Germline CDR1 is SEHNR and CDR2 is FQNEAQ (reference sequence). The CDR3 consists of 17 residues. Trimming at V came to 1 base and at J to 2 bases, leaving 7 bases not matched to a gene. CDR3 sequence reads: CASSLVDRARNTGELFF. The CDR3 DNA reads as TGTGCCAGCAGCTTAGTCGACAGGGCACGAAACACCGGGGAGCTGTTTTTT.

The chain combines TRBV19 with TRBJ2-1; TRBD1 matches 9 bases. The CDR3 is 15 residues long. Losses at the gene ends were 5 bases for V and 0 bases for J; bases not matched to a gene: 2. The germline gives CDR1 LNHDA, CDR2 SQIVND (reference sequence). The CDR3, as DNA: TGTGCCAGTAGTGCGACAGGGGGCTCCTACAATGAGCAGTTCTTC. It encodes CASSATGGSYNEQFF.